Listed here are 23 T cell receptor beta chains from one sample, sequenced in a study of identical twins. MiXCR, applied by TCRdb to the 5' RACE reads, yields one record per CDR3 protein. Among 1.5 million to 2 million distinct CDR3 sequences listed, less than 35% were seen once. Specimen: cord blood. These receptor sequences come from a newborn girl in good health.

V is TRBV7-2 and J is TRBJ2-2; unclear D gene. Germline V gives CDR1 SGHTA, CDR2 FQGNSA. V was trimmed by 2 bases and J by 6 bases, leaving 7 bases between them. This CDR3 spans 13 amino acids. CDR3 sequence reads: CASSLLVAGELFF. CDR3 DNA sequence: TGTGCCAGCAGCTTACTAGTTGCCGGGGAGCTGTTTTTT.

The chain couples TRBV3-1 to TRBJ1-2; D not resolved. This CDR3 region has 15 residues. Trimming took off 0 bases at V and 0 bases at J, with 8 bases between the two ends. Germline CDR1 LGHDT, CDR2 YNNKEL (reference sequence). DNA of the CDR3: TGTGCCAGCAGCCAAGATCTCGCGGCTAACTATGGCTACACCTTC. This translates into CASSQDLAANYGYTF.

This clonotype was counted a few times. The chain joins TRBV6-5 to TRBJ2-1; D remains unclear. The CDR3 is 11 residues long. Germline V lookup: CDR1 MNHEY, CDR2 SVGAGI. Deletions cut 0 bases from V and 11 bases from J, with 5 bases between. The CDR3 sequence is CASSYSKQQFF. CDR3 bases: TGTGCCAGCAGTTACTCGAAACAGCAGTTCTTC.

This clonotype showed up just a few times. The V gene is TRBV20-1, the J gene TRBJ2-1; D is unresolved. CDR1 is DFQATT, CDR2 SNEGSKA, per germline (reference sequence). This CDR3 region has 12 residues. Trimming left V 3 bases short and J 4 bases short, with 7 bases between. In DNA form, the CDR3 reads TGCAGTGCTAGCAGGCAATACAATGAGCAGTTCTTC. This codes for CSASRQYNEQFF.

In regard to this clonotype: A read error is possible here, since a much larger clone lies one base away. CDR3 loop: CGVAKRPSSYNEQFF. In DNA form, the CDR3 reads TGCGGCGTTGCCAAGCGGCCGAGCTCCTACAATGAGCAGTTCTTC. The rearrangement links TRBV29-1 to TRBJ2-1; a possible D gene is TRBD2 (5 bases). The CDR3 sequence is 15 residues long. Germline V gene lookup returns CDR1 SQVTM and CDR2 ANQGSEA.

This clonotype occurred a few times. The V and J genes are TRBV12-3 or TRBV12-4 and TRBJ1-4, with 7 bases aligning to TRBD1. This CDR3 is built from 16 residues. V was clipped by 5 bases and J by 4 bases; unmatched bases: 10. The CDR3 loop reads CASSLAPGTDNEKLFF. CDR3 bases: TGTGCCAGCAGTCTCGCCCCCGGGACAGATAATGAAAAACTGTTTTTT.

This clonotype was observed a few times. The V and J genes are TRBV3-1 and TRBJ2-3; the match to TRBD2 covers 7 bases. Germline values: CDR1 LGHDT, CDR2 YNNKEL (reference sequence). This CDR3 has 15 residues. J was trimmed by 2 bases and V by 4 bases; bases with no gene match: 6. CDR3 in DNA: TGTGCCAGCAGCCTGCGGGGGTTCCCCACAGATACGCAGTATTTT. Translating gives CASSLRGFPTDTQYF.

There are a few counts of this clonotype. CDR3 DNA: TGTGCCAGCAGCAACGACTGGCCGGAGCGGGGTCCTCCCTACGAGCAGTACTTC. This codes for CASSNDWPERGPPYEQYF. V and J are TRBV4-2 and TRBJ2-7; 7 bases line up with TRBD2. V was clipped by 5 bases and J by 2 bases; unmatched bases: 18. The CDR3 loop spans 18 amino acids. CDR1 is LGHNA, CDR2 YNFKEQ, per germline.

This clonotype was counted between two and nine times. The chain links TRBV28 to TRBJ1-2; 8 bases are a match to TRBD1. Trimming at V came to 6 bases and at J to 4 bases, leaving 7 bases not matched to a gene. CDR3 length equals 14 residues. Germline values: CDR1 MDHEN, CDR2 SYDVKM. The CDR3 sequence is CASSGQGRGYGYTF. The CDR3 DNA is TGTGCCAGCAGCGGACAGGGACGGGGCTATGGCTACACCTTC.

For this clonotype: At one boundary the junction diverges from the germline segment, which might be a read error. J is TRBJ1-6 and V is TRBV27; D is unresolved. This CDR3 contains 12 residues. Germline CDR1 and CDR2: MNHEY and SMNVEV (reference sequence). Here the CDR3 DNA reads TGTGCCGGCAGTTTCAGCAATTCACCCCCCCACTTT. This gives the protein CAGSFSNSPPHF.

The sample holds a few counts of this clonotype. The chain has TRBV20-1 and TRBJ1-5; 9 bases agree with TRBD1. The CDR3 runs to 11 residues. Per the germline V gene, CDR1 is DFQATT and CDR2 is SNEGSKA (reference sequence). The trim removed 3 bases at V and 14 bases at J, leaving 5 bases unmatched. Written as DNA, the CDR3 is TGCAGTGCTAGGTACCGACAGGGGGAGCATTTT. Its protein product is CSARYRQGEHF.

This clonotype was recorded many times. This chain uses TRBV27 with TRBJ2-7; possible D gene TRBD1, 6 bases. Germline V gene sequence: CDR1 MNHEY, CDR2 SMNVEV (reference sequence). The CDR3 has 13 residues. Trimming removed 4 bases at V and 5 bases at J, with 12 bases between. This CDR3 reads CASSSQQGHEQYF. CDR3 coding DNA: TGTGCCAGCAGTTCCCAACAGGGCCACGAGCAGTACTTC.

The chain couples TRBV6-2 or TRBV6-3 to TRBJ2-3, with TRBD2 matching 9 bases. Trimming took 8 bases from V and 4 from J; bases not matched to a gene: 4. This CDR3 comprises 13 residues. Germline V gene data show CDR1 as MNHEY and CDR2 as SVGEGT. CDR3 region: CASGGRAPDTQYF. The CDR3 DNA sequence: TGTGCCAGCGGCGGGAGGGCCCCAGATACGCAGTATTTT.

In its sample, this clonotype was seen a few times. This chain joins TRBV6-5 and TRBJ1-1; no clear D. CDR3 size: 13 residues. Germline CDR1 MNHEY, CDR2 SVGAGI. The V and J ends lost 7 bases and 6 bases respectively, with 15 bases between them. CDR3 DNA: TGTGCCAGCAATCCCGTTCCGGGGTCTGAAGCTTTCTTT. Protein product: CASNPVPGSEAFF.

This clonotype has more than one count but fewer than ten. The chain employs TRBV21-1 and TRBJ2-3; no DNA check was done on the table's D call, TRBD1. TRBV21-1 is labeled a pseudogene. The CDR3 has 14 residues. DNA for the CDR3: TGTGCCAGCAGCAAAAGGGGCGGTGGAAACTCCGAGTATTTT. This codes for CASSKRGGGNSEYF.

This chain links TRBV6-5 with TRBJ2-5; 11 bases agree with TRBD2. The DNA end lines up better with TRBJ2-7; the J call may be wrong. The CDR3 has 18 amino acids. CDR1 is MNHEY, CDR2 SVGAGI, per germline. In DNA form, the CDR3 reads TGTGCCAGCAGTTACTCGAGGGCTAGCGGGAGGTTACGGTACGAGCAGTACTTC. Amino acid sequence: CASSYSRASGRLRYEQYF.

This clonotype showed up just a few times. This chain links TRBV25-1 with TRBJ1-2, with D possibly being TRBD1 (5 bases). The V end was cut by 1 base, the J end by 8 bases, with 8 bases between. The CDR3 consists of 12 residues. Looked up from germline, CDR1 is MGHDK and CDR2 is SYGVNS. CDR3 sequence (DNA): TGTGCCAGCAGTGAATTAGGGGCCGGCTACACCTTC. Translated: CASSELGAGYTF.

This chain joins TRBV20-1 and TRBJ1-2, with D tentatively TRBD1 (6 bases). The CDR3 covers 14 residues. Germline V gives CDR1 DFQATT, CDR2 SNEGSKA (reference sequence). Trimming stripped 0 bases from V and 4 bases from J, with 12 bases between. The CDR3 nucleotides are TGCAGTGCTAGAGACAAGGGGACAATCTATGGCTACACCTTC. Translation: CSARDKGTIYGYTF.

The chain joins TRBV20-1 to TRBJ2-3; 9 nucleotides agree with TRBD2. The germline gives CDR1 DFQATT, CDR2 SNEGSKA (reference sequence). The length of the CDR3 is 15 residues. V shed 7 bases and J 1 base; nucleotides not matched to a gene: 9. Here the CDR3 DNA reads TGCAGTGTAAGATGGGCTAGCGGGGGCACAGATACGCAGTATTTT. Translation gives CSVRWASGGTDTQYF.

This clonotype came up a few times. The rearrangement links TRBV20-1 to TRBJ2-1; TRBD2 aligns across 9 bases. The V and J ends lost 6 bases and 4 bases, in that order; junction bases with no gene match: 4. The CDR3 sequence is 13 residues long. Looked up from germline, CDR1 is DFQATT and CDR2 is SNEGSKA (reference sequence). The CDR3 DNA follows: TGCAGTGCCGCGGGGGGGACTTACAATGAGCAGTTCTTC. Its translation: CSAAGGTYNEQFF.

A few counts support this clonotype. The chain carries TRBV28 and TRBJ2-3; possibly TRBD1 for D (5 bases). Germline V gives CDR1 MDHEN, CDR2 SYDVKM. The ends were cut back, 3 bases at V and 2 bases at J, with 9 bases in the middle. The CDR3 consists of 14 residues. CDR3 nucleotides: TGTGCCAGCAGTTTTGGACATAACACAGATACGCAGTATTTT. Protein sequence: CASSFGHNTDTQYF.

Details on this clonotype: Being one base from a much bigger clone, this may be a read error. The chain is built from TRBV29-1 and TRBJ2-7; 9 nucleotides line up with TRBD2. V lost 8 bases and J lost 6; bases outside the gene matches: 14. Germline V gene sequence: CDR1 SQVTM, CDR2 ANQGSEA. The CDR3 sequence is 14 residues long. In DNA form, the CDR3 reads TGCAGCATCCTTGGGGCTAGCGGGAAGTGCGAGCAGTACTTC. It specifies CSILGASGKCEQYF.

This chain connects TRBV5-6 to TRBJ1-3, with 10 nucleotides matching TRBD1. The V segment lost 4 bases and the J segment 4 bases; nucleotides outside the gene matches: 14. The CDR3 runs to 18 residues. The germline V gene has CDR1 SGHDT and CDR2 YYEEEE. The CDR3 nucleotides read TGTGCCAGCAGCGGGGGACAGGGGTACTTTACTTCAGGAAACACCATATATTTT. This codes for CASSGGQGYFTSGNTIYF.